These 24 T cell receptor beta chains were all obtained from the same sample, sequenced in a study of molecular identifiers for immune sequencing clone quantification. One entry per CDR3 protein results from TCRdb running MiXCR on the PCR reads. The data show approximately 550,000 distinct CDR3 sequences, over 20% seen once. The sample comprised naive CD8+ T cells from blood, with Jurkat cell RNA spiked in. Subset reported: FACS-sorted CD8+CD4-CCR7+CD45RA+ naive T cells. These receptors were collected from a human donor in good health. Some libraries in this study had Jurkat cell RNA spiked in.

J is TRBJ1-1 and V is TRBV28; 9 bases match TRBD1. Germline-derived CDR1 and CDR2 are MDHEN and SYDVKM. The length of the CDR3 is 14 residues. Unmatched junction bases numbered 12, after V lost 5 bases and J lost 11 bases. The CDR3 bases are TGTGCCAGCAGTCCGGCGTGGGACAGGGACTCGGCTTTCTTT. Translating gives CASSPAWDRDSAFF.

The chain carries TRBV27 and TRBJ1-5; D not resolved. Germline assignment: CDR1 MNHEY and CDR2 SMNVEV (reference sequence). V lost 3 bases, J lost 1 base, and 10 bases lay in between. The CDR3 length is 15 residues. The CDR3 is CASSLLGRSNQPQHF. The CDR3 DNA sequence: TGTGCCAGCAGTTTGTTAGGACGGAGCAATCAGCCCCAGCATTTT.

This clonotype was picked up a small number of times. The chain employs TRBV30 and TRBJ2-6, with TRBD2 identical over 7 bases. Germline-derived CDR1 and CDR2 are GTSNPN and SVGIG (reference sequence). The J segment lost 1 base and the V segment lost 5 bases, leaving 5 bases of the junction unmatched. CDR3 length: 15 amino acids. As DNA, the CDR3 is TGTGCCTGGGGGGAGGGGTGGTCTGGGGCCAACGTCCTGACTTTC. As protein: CAWGEGWSGANVLTF. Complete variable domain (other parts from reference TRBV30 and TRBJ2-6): SQTIHQWPATLVQPVGSPLSLECTVEGTSNPNLYWYRQAAGRGLQLLFYSVGIGQISSEVPQNLSASRPQDRQFILSSKKLLLSDSGFYLCAWGEGWSGANVLTFGAGSRLTVL.

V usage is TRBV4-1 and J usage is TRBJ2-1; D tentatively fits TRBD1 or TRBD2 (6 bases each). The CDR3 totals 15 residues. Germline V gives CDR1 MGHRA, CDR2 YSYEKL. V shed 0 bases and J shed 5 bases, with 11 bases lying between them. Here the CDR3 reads CASSQEHREDNEQFF. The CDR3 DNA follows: TGCGCCAGCAGCCAAGAGCACAGGGAGGACAATGAGCAGTTCTTC.

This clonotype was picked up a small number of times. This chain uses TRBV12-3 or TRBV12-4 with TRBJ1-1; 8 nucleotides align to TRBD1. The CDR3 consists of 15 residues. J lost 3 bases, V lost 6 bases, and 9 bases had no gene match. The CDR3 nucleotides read TGTGCCAGCAGGATCAGGACAGGGAGGTACACTGAAGCTTTCTTT. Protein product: CASRIRTGRYTEAFF.

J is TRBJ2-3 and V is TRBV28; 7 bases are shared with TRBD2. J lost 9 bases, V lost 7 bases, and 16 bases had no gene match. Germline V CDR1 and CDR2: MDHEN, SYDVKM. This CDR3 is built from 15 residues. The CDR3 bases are TGTGCCAGCACTATAAGACTAATGGGAGGGGTGACGCAGTATTTT. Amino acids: CASTIRLMGGVTQYF.

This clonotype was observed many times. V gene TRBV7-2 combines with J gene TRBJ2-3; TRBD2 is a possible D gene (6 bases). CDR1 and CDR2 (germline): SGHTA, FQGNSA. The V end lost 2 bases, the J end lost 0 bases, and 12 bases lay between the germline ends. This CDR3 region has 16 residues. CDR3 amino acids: CASSLIQRVSTDTQYF. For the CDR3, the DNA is TGTGCCAGCAGCTTAATACAGCGGGTCAGCACAGATACGCAGTATTTT. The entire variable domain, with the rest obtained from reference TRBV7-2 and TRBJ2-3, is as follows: GAGVSQSPSNKVTEKGKDVELRCDPISGHTALYWYRQSLGQGLEFLIYFQGNSAPDKSGLPSDRFSAERTGGSVSTLTIQRTQQEDSAVYLCASSLIQRVSTDTQYFGPGTRLTVL.

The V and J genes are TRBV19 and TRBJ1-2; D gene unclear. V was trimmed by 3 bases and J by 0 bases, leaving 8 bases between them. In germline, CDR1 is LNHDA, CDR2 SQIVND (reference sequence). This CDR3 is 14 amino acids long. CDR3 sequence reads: CASSILSSNYGYTF. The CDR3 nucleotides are TGTGCCAGTAGTATCTTGAGTTCTAACTATGGCTACACCTTC.

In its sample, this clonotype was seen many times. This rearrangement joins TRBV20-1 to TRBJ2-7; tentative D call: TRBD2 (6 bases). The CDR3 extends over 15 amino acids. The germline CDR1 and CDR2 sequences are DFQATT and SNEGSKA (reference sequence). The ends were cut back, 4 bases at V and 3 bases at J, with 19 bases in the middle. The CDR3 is CSAKAVRGTDYEQYF. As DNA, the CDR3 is TGCAGTGCTAAGGCTGTTCGGGGGACCGACTACGAGCAGTACTTC.

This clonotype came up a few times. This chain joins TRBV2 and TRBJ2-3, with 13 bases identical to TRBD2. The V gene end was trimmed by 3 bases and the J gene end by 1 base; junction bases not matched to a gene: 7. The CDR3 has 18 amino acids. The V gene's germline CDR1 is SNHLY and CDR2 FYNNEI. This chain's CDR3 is CASSDHDGLAGGTDTQYF. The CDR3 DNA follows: TGTGCCAGCAGTGACCACGACGGACTAGCGGGAGGCACAGATACGCAGTATTTT.

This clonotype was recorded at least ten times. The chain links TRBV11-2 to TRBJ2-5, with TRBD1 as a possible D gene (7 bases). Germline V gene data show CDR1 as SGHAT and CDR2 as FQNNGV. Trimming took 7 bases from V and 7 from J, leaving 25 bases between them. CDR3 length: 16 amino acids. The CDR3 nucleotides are TGTGCCAGCACCCCCACCGGGACAGCGTACGGGGGGACCCAGTACTTC. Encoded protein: CASTPTGTAYGGTQYF.

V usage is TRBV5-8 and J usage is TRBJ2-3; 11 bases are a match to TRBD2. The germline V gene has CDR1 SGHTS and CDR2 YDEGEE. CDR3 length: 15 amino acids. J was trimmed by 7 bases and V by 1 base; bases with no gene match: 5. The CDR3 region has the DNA TGTGCCAGCAGCTTGATAGCGGGAGGGACAAATACGCAGTATTTT. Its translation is CASSLIAGGTNTQYF.

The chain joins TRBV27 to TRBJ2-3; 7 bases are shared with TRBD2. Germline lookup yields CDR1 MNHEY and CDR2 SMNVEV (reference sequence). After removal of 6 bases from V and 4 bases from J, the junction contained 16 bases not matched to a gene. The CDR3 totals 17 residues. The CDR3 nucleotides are TGTGCCAGCAGCCACCTACTAGTGGGAGGGCCTTCAGATACGCAGTATTTT. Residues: CASSHLLVGGPSDTQYF.

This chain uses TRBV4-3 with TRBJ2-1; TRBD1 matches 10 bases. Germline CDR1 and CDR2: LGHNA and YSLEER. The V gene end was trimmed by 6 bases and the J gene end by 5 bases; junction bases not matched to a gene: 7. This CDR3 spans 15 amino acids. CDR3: CASRHGQGVHNEQFF. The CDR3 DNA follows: TGCGCCAGCAGACATGGACAGGGGGTCCACAATGAGCAGTTCTTC.

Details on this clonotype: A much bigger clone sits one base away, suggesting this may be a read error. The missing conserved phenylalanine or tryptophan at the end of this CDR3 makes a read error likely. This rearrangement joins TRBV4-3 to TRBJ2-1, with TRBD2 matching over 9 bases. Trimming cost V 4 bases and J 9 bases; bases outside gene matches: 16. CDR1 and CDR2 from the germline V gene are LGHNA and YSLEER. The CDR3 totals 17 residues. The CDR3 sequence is CASSLRSLAGSVVEQFL. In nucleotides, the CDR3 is TGCGCCAGCAGCCTGAGATCTCTAGCGGGATCAGTGGTTGAGCAGTTCCTC.

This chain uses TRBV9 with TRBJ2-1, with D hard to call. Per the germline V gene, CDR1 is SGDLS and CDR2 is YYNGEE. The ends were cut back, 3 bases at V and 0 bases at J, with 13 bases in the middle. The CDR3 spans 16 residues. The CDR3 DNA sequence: TGTGCCAGCAGCGAACACGCTGACATCTCCTACAATGAGCAGTTCTTC. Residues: CASSEHADISYNEQFF.

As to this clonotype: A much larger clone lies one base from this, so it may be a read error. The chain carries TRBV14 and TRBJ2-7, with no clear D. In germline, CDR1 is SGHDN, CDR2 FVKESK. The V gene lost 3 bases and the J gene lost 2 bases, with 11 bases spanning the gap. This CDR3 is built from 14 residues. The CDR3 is CASSQGHSAYEQYF. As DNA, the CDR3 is TGTGCCAGCAGCCAGGGTCACTCCGCCTACGAGCAGTACTTC.

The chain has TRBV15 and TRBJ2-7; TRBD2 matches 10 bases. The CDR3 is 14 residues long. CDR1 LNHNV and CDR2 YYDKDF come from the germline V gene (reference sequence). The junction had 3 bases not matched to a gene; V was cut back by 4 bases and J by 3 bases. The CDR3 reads CATSTGLAVYEQYF. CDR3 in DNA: TGTGCCACCAGCACAGGACTAGCGGTCTACGAGCAGTACTTC.

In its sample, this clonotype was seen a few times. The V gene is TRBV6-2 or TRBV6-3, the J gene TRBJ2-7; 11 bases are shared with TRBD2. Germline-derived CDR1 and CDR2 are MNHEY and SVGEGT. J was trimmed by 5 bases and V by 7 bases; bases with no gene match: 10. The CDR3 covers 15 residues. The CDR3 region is CASKATSGGYNEQYF. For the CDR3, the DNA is TGTGCCAGCAAAGCTACTAGCGGGGGCTACAACGAGCAGTACTTC.

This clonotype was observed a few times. CDR3 in amino acids: CASSEVGSGKGSEQFF. The CDR3 DNA is TGTGCCAGCAGTGAAGTTGGTTCCGGGAAGGGGTCTGAGCAGTTCTTC. The V call is TRBV2, the J call TRBJ2-1; either TRBD1 or TRBD2 may supply D (5 bases each). CDR1 and CDR2 (germline): SNHLY, FYNNEI. Trimming pared 1 base from V and 9 bases from J, leaving 19 bases between. The CDR3 extends over 16 amino acids.

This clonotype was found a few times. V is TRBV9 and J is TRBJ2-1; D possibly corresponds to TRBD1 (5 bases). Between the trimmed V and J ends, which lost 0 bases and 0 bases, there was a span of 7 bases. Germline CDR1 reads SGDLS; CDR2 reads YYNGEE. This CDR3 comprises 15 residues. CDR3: CASSVGGGSYNEQFF. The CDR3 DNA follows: TGTGCCAGCAGCGTAGGGGGCGGCTCCTACAATGAGCAGTTCTTC.

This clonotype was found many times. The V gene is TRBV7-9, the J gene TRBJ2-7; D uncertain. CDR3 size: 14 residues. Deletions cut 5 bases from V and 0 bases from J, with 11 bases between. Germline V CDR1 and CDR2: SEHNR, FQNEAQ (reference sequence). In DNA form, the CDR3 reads TGTGCCAGCAGCCAGACCCTCAGCTCCTACGAGCAGTACTTC. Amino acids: CASSQTLSSYEQYF.

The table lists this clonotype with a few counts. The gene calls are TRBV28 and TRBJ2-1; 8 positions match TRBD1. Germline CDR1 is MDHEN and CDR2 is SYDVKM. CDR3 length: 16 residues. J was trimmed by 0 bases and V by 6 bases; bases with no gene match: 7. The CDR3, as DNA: TGTGCCAGCAGAGGCTGGGACAGGAGCTCCTACAATGAGCAGTTCTTC. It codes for CASRGWDRSSYNEQFF.

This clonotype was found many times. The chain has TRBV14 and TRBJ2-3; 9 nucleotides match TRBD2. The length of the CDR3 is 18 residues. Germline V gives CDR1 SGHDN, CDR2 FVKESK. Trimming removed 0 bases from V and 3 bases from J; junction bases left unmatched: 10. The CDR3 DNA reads TGTGCCAGCAGCCAAGAAATTTTTGCGGGGGGGCCTACAGATACGCAGTATTTT. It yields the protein CASSQEIFAGGPTDTQYF. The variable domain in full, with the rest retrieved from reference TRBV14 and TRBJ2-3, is EAGVTQFPSHSVIEKGQTVTLRCDPISGHDNLYWYRRVMGKEIKFLLHFVKESKQDESGMPNNRFLAERTGGTYSTLKVQPAELEDSGVYFCASSQEIFAGGPTDTQYFGPGTRLTVL.